This TCR beta chain was found in a study of Ad26.COV2.S vaccination and SARS-CoV-2 variants. Broader study findings: Researchers cautioned that TCR breadth and depth analyses may have underestimated total T cell responses.

The repertoire was sequenced with immunoSEQ multiplex PCR; TCRdb's copy has only in-frame clones and lacks some. The data show about 240,000 clones, approximately 87% seen once. The treatment denotes: some 20 received Ad26.COV2.S at low or high dose, single or two shots; 5 received placebo; per-sample allocation not given. Collection of the samples took place on day 63 after the first injection of vaccine or placebo. Germline V gene lookup returns CDR1 SGHTA and CDR2 FQGNSA. There are 14 residues in the CDR3. Trimming took off 1 base at V and 6 bases at J, with 12 bases between the two ends. With respect to this clone: The target antigen is unknown.

The chain recombines TRBV7-2 with TRBJ1-1; D is unresolved. The specimen was peripheral blood, collected in a trial of Ad26.COV2.S vaccine versus placebo. The sequence came from a person between 18 and 65 years old who received the Ad26.COV2.S COVID-19 vaccine or a placebo. The CDR3 is CASSLDWSTAEAFF. CDR3 DNA sequence: TGTGCCAGCAGCTTAGATTGGTCGACCGCTGAAGCTTTCTTT.